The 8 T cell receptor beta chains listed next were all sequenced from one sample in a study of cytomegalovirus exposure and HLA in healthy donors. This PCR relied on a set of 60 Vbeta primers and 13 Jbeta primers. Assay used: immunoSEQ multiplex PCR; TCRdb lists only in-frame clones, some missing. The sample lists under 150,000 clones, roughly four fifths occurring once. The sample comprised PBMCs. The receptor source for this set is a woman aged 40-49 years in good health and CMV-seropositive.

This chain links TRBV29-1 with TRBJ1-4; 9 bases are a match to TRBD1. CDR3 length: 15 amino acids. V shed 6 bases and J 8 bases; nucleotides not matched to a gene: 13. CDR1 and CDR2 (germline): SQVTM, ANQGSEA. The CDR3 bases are TGCAGCGTAAAAACAGGGGGCGGTTATGAGGAAAAACTGTTTTTT. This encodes CSVKTGGGYEEKLFF.

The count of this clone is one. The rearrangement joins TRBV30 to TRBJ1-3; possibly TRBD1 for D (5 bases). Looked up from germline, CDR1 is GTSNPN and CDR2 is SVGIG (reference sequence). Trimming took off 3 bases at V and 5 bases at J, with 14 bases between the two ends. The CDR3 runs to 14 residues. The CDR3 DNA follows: TGTGCCTGGAGAAACCAGGGCGGTAGAAACACCATATATTTT. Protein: CAWRNQGGRNTIYF.

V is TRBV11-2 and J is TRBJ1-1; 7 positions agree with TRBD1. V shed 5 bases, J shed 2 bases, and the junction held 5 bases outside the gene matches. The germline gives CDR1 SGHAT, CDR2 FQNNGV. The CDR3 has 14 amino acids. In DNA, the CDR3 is TGTGCCAGCAGCGCCGGGACAGCAAACACTGAAGCTTTCTTT. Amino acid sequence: CASSAGTANTEAFF.

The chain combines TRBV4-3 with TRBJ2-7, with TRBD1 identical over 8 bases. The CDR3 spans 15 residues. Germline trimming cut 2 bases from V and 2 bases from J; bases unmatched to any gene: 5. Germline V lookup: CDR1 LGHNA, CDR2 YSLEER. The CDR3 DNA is TGCGCCAGCAGCCAAAATCAGGGGGCCGCCTACGAGCAGTACTTC. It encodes CASSQNQGAAYEQYF.

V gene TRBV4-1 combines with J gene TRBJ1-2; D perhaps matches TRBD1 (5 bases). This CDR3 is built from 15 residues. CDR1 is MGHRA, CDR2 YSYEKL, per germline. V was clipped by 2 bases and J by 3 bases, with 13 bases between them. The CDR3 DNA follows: TGCGCCAGCAGCCAACAACAGGAGTATTACTATGGCTACACCTTC. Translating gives CASSQQQEYYYGYTF.

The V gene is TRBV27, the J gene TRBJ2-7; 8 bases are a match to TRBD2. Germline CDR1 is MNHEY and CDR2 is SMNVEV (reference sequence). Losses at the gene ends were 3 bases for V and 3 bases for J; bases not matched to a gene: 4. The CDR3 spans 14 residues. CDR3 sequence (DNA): TGTGCCAGCAGTTTTGGGCTAGCGGGCTACGAGCAGTACTTC. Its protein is CASSFGLAGYEQYF.

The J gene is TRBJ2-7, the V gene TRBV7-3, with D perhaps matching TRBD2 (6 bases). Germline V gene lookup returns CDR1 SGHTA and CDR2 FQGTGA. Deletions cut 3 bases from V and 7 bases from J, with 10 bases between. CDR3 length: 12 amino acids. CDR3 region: CASSFPGREQYF. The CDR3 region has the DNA TGTGCCAGCAGCTTCCCAGGGAGGGAGCAGTACTTC.

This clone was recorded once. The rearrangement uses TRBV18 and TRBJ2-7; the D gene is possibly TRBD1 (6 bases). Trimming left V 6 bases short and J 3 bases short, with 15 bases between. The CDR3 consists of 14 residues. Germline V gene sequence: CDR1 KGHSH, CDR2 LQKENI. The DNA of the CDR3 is TGTGCCAGCTCGGTCCGGGACAAGGTCTACGAGCAGTACTTC. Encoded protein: CASSVRDKVYEQYF.